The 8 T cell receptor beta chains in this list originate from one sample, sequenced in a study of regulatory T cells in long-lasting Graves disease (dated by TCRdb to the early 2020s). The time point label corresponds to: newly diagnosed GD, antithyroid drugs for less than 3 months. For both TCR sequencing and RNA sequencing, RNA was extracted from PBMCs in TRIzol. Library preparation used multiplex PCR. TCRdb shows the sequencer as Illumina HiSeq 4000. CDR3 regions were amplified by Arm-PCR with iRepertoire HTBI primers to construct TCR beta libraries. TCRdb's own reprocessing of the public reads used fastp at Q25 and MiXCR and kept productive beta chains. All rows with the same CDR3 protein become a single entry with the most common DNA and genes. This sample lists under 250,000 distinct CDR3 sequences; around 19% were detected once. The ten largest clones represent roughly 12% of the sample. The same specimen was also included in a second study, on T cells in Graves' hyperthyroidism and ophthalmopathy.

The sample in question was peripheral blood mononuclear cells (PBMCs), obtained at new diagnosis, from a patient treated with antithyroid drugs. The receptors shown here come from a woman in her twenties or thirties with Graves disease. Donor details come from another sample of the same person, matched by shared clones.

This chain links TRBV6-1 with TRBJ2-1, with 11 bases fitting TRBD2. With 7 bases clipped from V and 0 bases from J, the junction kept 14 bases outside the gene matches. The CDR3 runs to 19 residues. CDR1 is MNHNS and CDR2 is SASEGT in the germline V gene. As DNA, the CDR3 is TGTGCCAGCAAAATGACCGGGACTAGCGGAGGGAACTCCTACAATGAGCAGTTCTTC. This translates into CASKMTGTSGGNSYNEQFF.

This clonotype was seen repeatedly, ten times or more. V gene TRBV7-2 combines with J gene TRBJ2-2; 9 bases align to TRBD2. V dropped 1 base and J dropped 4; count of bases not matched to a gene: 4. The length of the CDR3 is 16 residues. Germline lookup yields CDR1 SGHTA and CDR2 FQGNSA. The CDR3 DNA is TGTGCCAGCAGCTTAGACCGTAGCGGGAGCACCGGGGAGCTGTTTTTT. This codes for CASSLDRSGSTGELFF.

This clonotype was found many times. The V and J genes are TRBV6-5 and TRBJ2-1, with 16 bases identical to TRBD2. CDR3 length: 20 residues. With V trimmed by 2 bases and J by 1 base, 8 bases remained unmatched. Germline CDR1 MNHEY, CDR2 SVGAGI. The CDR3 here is CASSYLGLAGGPGSYNEQFF. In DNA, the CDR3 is TGTGCCAGCAGTTACCTGGGACTAGCGGGGGGGCCTGGGTCCTACAATGAGCAGTTCTTC.

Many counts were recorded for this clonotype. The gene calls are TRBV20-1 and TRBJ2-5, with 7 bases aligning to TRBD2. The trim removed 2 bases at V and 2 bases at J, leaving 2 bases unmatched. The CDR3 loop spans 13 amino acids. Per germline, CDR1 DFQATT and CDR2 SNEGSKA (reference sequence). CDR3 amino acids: CSARMGGQETQYF. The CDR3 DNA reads TGCAGTGCTAGAATGGGGGGGCAAGAGACCCAGTACTTC.

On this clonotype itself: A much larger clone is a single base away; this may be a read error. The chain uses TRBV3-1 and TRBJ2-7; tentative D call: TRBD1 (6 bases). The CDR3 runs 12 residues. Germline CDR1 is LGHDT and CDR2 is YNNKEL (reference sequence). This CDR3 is CASCQRGYEQYF. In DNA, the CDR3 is TGTGCCAGCTGCCAGAGGGGGTACGAGCAGTACTTC.

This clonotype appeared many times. This CDR3 reads CASSDPGTLYSYYNEQFF. The CDR3 DNA reads TGTGCCAGCAGTGACCCCGGGACTCTCTATTCTTACTACAATGAGCAGTTCTTC. This chain connects TRBV12-3 or TRBV12-4 to TRBJ2-1; possible D gene TRBD2, 6 bases. The V and J ends lost 5 bases and 3 bases respectively, with 23 bases between them. This CDR3 comprises 18 residues.

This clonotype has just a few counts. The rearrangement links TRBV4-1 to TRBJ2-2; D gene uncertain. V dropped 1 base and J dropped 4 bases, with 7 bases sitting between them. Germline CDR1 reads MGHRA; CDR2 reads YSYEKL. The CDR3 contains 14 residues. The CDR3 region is CASSQGRFTGELFF. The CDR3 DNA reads TGCGCCAGCAGCCAAGGTCGCTTCACCGGGGAGCTGTTTTTT.

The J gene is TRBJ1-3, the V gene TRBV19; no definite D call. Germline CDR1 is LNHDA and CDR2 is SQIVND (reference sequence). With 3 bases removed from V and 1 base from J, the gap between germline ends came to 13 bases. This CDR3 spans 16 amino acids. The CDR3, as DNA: TGTGCCAGTAGTATCGCCTTGCAGAGGTCTGGAAACACCATATATTTT. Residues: CASSIALQRSGNTIYF. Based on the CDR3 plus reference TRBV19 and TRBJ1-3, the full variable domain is DGGITQSPKYLFRKEGQNVTLSCEQNLNHDAMYWYRQDPGQGLRLIYYSQIVNDFQKGDIAEGYSVSREKKESFPLTVTSAQKNPTAFYLCASSIALQRSGNTIYFGEGSWLTVV.